The source of this T cell receptor (beta chain) is a study of blood T cell repertoires in COVID-19. As for the study in general: Both acute and convalescent COVID-19 samples were obtained from the United States, Italy and Spain. T cells, B-cell-depleted T cells, or PBMCs supplied cDNA or gDNA.

Trimming took off 0 bases at V and 5 bases at J, with 11 bases between the two ends. Germline CDR1 and CDR2: SGHRS and YFSETQ. There are 14 residues in the CDR3. Authors' processing steps: Researchers report that nucleated cell counts were estimated from reference gene primer amplification. Generated by immunoSEQ multiplex PCR, the TCRdb table keeps only in-frame clones and is missing some. V, J and clone size are those of that table, while D and trimming were read from the DNA. The table shows 200,000 to 250,000 clones, with around 90% occurring only once. Sequencing was done on a sample of peripheral blood. The sequence came from a woman aged 18-35 years who had recovered from COVID-19. This chain uses TRBV5-1 with TRBJ1-1; tentative D call: TRBD1 (5 bases). CDR3 nucleotide sequence: TGCGCCAGCAGCTTGGGGCAGGGATGGACTGAAGCTTTCTTT. Protein: CASSLGQGWTEAFF.